What follows are 20 T cell receptor beta chains derived from one specimen sequenced in a study of Ad26.COV2.S vaccination and SARS-CoV-2 variants. The repertoire was sequenced with immunoSEQ multiplex PCR; TCRdb's copy has only in-frame clones and lacks some. The table has about 330,000 clones, approximately 87% seen once; the top ten hold 5% to 6.5%. As for treatment: 15 to 20 received Ad26.COV2.S at low or high dose, single or two shots; several received placebo; per-sample allocation not given. Sampling was done on day 63 after the first vaccine or placebo injection. This specimen consisted of peripheral blood, obtained in a trial of Ad26.COV2.S vaccine versus placebo. The receptors here all came from a person between 18 and 65 years old who received the Ad26.COV2.S COVID-19 vaccine or a placebo.

Points on this clone: The sample has other DNA sequences that encode this CDR3 too. The V gene is TRBV12-3 or TRBV12-4, the J gene TRBJ2-7; D possibly corresponds to TRBD2 (5 bases). Trimming took 6 bases from V and 0 from J, leaving 9 bases between them. The CDR3 length is 13 residues. The CDR3 DNA sequence: TGTGCCAGCAGCCTGGGGAGCTCCTACGAGCAGTACGTC. Amino acid sequence: CASSLGSSYEQYV.

This clone has just a few counts. The chain is built from TRBV4-2 and TRBJ2-3; D is perhaps TRBD1 or TRBD2 (5 bases each). Germline-derived CDR1 and CDR2 are LGHNA and YNFKEQ. The CDR3 extends over 14 amino acids. V lost 1 base and J 4 bases, leaving 9 bases between the germline ends. The CDR3, as DNA: TGTGCCAGCAGCCAAGGGGTGGGGGCAGATACGCAGTATTTT. This codes for CASSQGVGADTQYF.

This rearrangement joins TRBV5-1 to TRBJ1-4, with unresolved D. Germline CDR1 and CDR2: SGHRS and YFSETQ. There are 13 residues in the CDR3. The V end lost 1 base, the J end lost 8 bases, and 9 bases lay between the germline ends. CDR3: CASSLKGFEKLFF. Here the CDR3 DNA reads TGCGCCAGCAGCTTGAAAGGGTTCGAAAAACTGTTTTTT.

The V call is TRBV11-2, the J call TRBJ1-1; D uncertain. The V and J ends lost 4 bases and 1 base respectively, with 7 bases between them. CDR3 length: 13 residues. Germline V lookup: CDR1 SGHAT, CDR2 FQNNGV. The CDR3 DNA reads as TGTGCCAGCAGCTCAAGCAGGAACACTGAAGCTTTCTTT. This codes for CASSSSRNTEAFF.

V usage is TRBV18 and J usage is TRBJ1-5; tentatively, D is TRBD1 (5 bases). V lost 2 bases and J 2 bases, leaving 19 bases between the germline ends. CDR1 is KGHSH, CDR2 LQKENI, per germline. This CDR3 region has 18 residues. The CDR3 coding sequence is TGTGCCAGCTCACCATTGGGGGGATCACCGGTTGGCAATCAGCCCCAGCATTTT. Amino acid sequence: CASSPLGGSPVGNQPQHF.

The chain recombines TRBV3-1 (or the pseudogene TRBV3-2) with TRBJ1-3, with a weak D call TRBD1 (5 bases). The germline gives CDR1 LGHDT, CDR2 YNNKEL (reference sequence). Trimming removed 1 base at V and 0 bases at J, with 13 bases between. The CDR3 runs 17 residues. CDR3 region: CASSQVTGTYSGNTIYF. CDR3 nucleotide sequence: TGTGCCAGCAGCCAAGTAACAGGAACATACTCTGGAAACACCATATATTTT.

The rearrangement uses TRBV4-3 and TRBJ1-2, with D uncertain. Germline V CDR1 and CDR2: LGHNA, YSLEER. Trimming pared 1 base from V and 4 bases from J, leaving 22 bases between. The CDR3 covers 18 residues. CDR3 in DNA: TGCGCCAGCAGCCAAGCTCCGCCGCGGGCGGGTGGCTCCTATGGCTACACCTTC. Translated: CASSQAPPRAGGSYGYTF.

The genes are TRBV14 and TRBJ1-4; D is uncertain. Trimming cost V 3 bases and J 14 bases, with 16 bases left between them. The CDR3 is made up of 13 amino acids. Germline CDR1 SGHDN, CDR2 FVKESK. CDR3 residues: CASSHPSPDPLFF. In nucleotides, the CDR3 is TGTGCCAGCAGCCATCCATCGCCGGACCCGCTGTTTTTT.

The rearrangement links TRBV7-9 to TRBJ1-1; the match to TRBD1 covers 8 bases. The V gene's germline CDR1 is SEHNR and CDR2 FQNEAQ (reference sequence). The CDR3 is made up of 14 amino acids. With 4 bases clipped from V and 6 bases from J, the junction kept 7 bases outside the gene matches. CDR3 amino acids: CASSSGQAKSEAFF. The CDR3 DNA sequence: TGTGCCAGCAGCTCGGGACAGGCAAAGTCTGAAGCTTTCTTT.

This clone was observed once. The J gene is TRBJ2-1, the V gene TRBV14; 10 bases match TRBD2. CDR3 size: 15 residues. With V trimmed by 1 base and J by 6 bases, 3 bases remained unmatched. The germline V gene has CDR1 SGHDN and CDR2 FVKESK. The CDR3 sequence: CASSQASGRINEQFF. The DNA of the CDR3 is TGTGCCAGCAGCCAAGCTAGCGGGAGAATCAATGAGCAGTTCTTC.

CDR3 region: CASSPPWGENTGELFF. The CDR3, as DNA: TGTGCCAGCTCACCACCGTGGGGGGAGAACACCGGGGAGCTGTTTTTT. V is TRBV18 and J is TRBJ2-2; a weak D match, TRBD2 (6 bases). The V end was cut by 0 bases, the J end by 1 base, with 9 bases between. The CDR3 is made up of 16 amino acids. Germline V gene lookup returns CDR1 KGHSH and CDR2 LQKENI.

V and J are TRBV4-1 and TRBJ2-2; TRBD1 aligns across 9 bases. Trimming took 0 bases from V and 6 from J; bases not matched to a gene: 11. Germline CDR1 is MGHRA and CDR2 is YSYEKL. The CDR3 covers 18 residues. The CDR3 spells CASSQDWMRDRDPGELFF. CDR3 bases: TGCGCCAGCAGCCAAGATTGGATGCGGGACAGGGATCCCGGGGAGCTGTTTTTT.

This clone has just a few counts. V is TRBV6-5 and J is TRBJ1-1; a weak D match, TRBD1 (5 bases). CDR1 is MNHEY and CDR2 is SVGAGI in the germline V gene. The CDR3 has 13 amino acids. V was clipped by 8 bases and J by 1 base, with 11 bases between them. CDR3 sequence reads: CASRWGRNTEAFF. In nucleotides, the CDR3 is TGTGCCAGCCGCTGGGGCCGGAACACTGAAGCTTTCTTT.

The rearrangement links TRBV30 to TRBJ2-7; 10 bases fit TRBD2. CDR1 and CDR2 (germline): GTSNPN, SVGIG (reference sequence). The trim removed 5 bases at V and 3 bases at J, leaving 13 bases unmatched. There are 16 residues in the CDR3. The CDR3 loop is CAWSAGLAALNYEQYV. The CDR3 region has the DNA TGTGCCTGGTCGGCCGGACTAGCGGCCCTTAACTACGAGCAGTACGTC.

The V gene is TRBV6-5, the J gene TRBJ2-1; D gene ambiguous. This CDR3 region has 14 residues. V lost 0 bases to trimming and J lost 2 bases, with 5 bases between them. Germline assignment: CDR1 MNHEY and CDR2 SVGAGI. In nucleotides, the CDR3 is TGTGCCAGCAGTTACTCTTCCACCTACAATGAGCAGTTCTTC. Translating gives CASSYSSTYNEQFF.

The chain links TRBV10-3 to TRBJ1-1; 9 bases agree with TRBD1. Unmatched junction bases numbered 7, after V lost 4 bases and J lost 4 bases. There are 15 residues in the CDR3. CDR1 ENHRY and CDR2 SYGVKD come from the germline V gene. CDR3 sequence: CAISGEDRGFTEAFF. The CDR3 DNA sequence: TGTGCCATCAGTGGTGAGGACAGGGGATTCACTGAAGCTTTCTTT.

The J gene is TRBJ2-1, the V gene TRBV10-3; D is ambiguous. Looked up from germline, CDR1 is ENHRY and CDR2 is SYGVKD. With 4 bases removed from V and 4 bases from J, the gap between germline ends came to 8 bases. The CDR3 covers 13 residues. The CDR3 loop is CAISGPNYNEQFF. In nucleotides, the CDR3 is TGTGCCATCAGTGGGCCCAATTACAATGAGCAGTTCTTC.

The chain recombines TRBV7-8 with TRBJ1-6; D unresolved. The CDR3 length is 15 residues. Germline CDR1 and CDR2: SGHVS and FQNEAQ. The V gene lost 3 bases and the J gene lost 0 bases, with 6 bases spanning the gap. CDR3 protein: CASSLGSSYNSPLHF. In nucleotides, the CDR3 is TGTGCCAGCAGCTTGGGGAGCTCCTATAATTCACCCCTCCACTTT.

V and J are TRBV6-5 and TRBJ2-7; no firm D call. This CDR3 spans 12 amino acids. Germline V gene lookup returns CDR1 MNHEY and CDR2 SVGAGI. The CDR3 DNA reads as TGTGCGTCCAGAGGCACCTCCTACGAGCAGTACTTC. It codes for CASRGTSYEQYF.

V gene TRBV10-3 combines with J gene TRBJ2-1; TRBD2 agrees at 10 bases. CDR1 ENHRY and CDR2 SYGVKD come from the germline V gene. The CDR3 is 16 amino acids. Trimming took 6 bases from V and 5 from J; bases not matched to a gene: 10. The CDR3 sequence is CAISRVLAGDNNEQFF. Written as DNA, the CDR3 is TGTGCCATCAGCCGAGTCCTAGCGGGGGACAACAATGAGCAGTTCTTC.